The rows below give T cell receptor beta chains drawn from one sample of a study of blood T cell repertoires in COVID-19. Repertoires were generated with immunoSEQ multiplex PCR, while TCRdb's copy carries only in-frame clones and drops some. Here the sample spans 250,000 to 350,000 clones, 88% being singletons. The sequenced material came from peripheral blood. Source of these receptors: a woman aged 30 to 39 with COVID-19, enrolled during active disease. The CDR3 runs from the conserved cysteine through the conserved F or W. A D gene is named only where the DNA matches it firmly. The size field is filled for only some rows; it gives once, few, many or a size class.

TRBJ2-7,NA,TRBV10-3,TRBD1,TGTGCCATCAGTCTAAAGGGGGCAGCTACCTACGAGCAGTACTTC,CAISLKGAATYEQYF
TRBJ2-5,NA,TRBV5-6,NA,TGTGCCAGCAGCTTTCGGGTAGAGACCCAGTACTTC,CASSFRVETQYF
TRBJ2-1,NA,TRBV13,NA,TGTGCCAGCAGCCGGACTCGTTACAATGAGCAGTTCTTC,CASSRTRYNEQFF
TRBJ2-5,NA,TRBV3-1/TRBV3-2,TRBD2,TGTGCCAGCAGTGCCCTACGCGGGAGGGTGGAGACCCAGTACTTC,CASSALRGRVETQYF
TRBJ2-1,NA,TRBV9,TRBD2,TGTGCCAGCAGCCGATCTCCGGGACAGGGGACTAGCGGGAGGGATAATGAGCAGTTCTTC,CASSRSPGQGTSGRDNEQFF
TRBJ2-7,NA,TRBV6-6,TRBD2,TGTGCCAGCATGACCGGGACTAGCGGACCCTACGAGCAGTACTTC,CASMTGTSGPYEQYF
TRBJ1-1,once,TRBV9,NA,TGTGCCAGCAGCGCTGGAGGCCGGAAAGAAGCTTTCTTT,CASSAGGRKEAFF
TRBJ2-1,NA,TRBV27,NA,TGTGCCAGCGCACAGGTTAGCTCCTACAATGAGCAGTTCTTC,CASAQVSSYNEQFF
TRBJ2-7,NA,TRBV29-1,TRBD1,TGCAGCGGGACGACAGGGTCCGGAGAGCAGTACTTC,CSGTTGSGEQYF
TRBJ1-6,NA,TRBV11-1,TRBD1,TGTGCCAGCAGCTTATCCGGACAGGTGGGGGATTCACCCCTCCACTTT,CASSLSGQVGDSPLHF
TRBJ1-5,NA,TRBV3-1/TRBV3-2,NA,TGTGCCAGCAGCCCAACAGGGAATCAGCCCCAGCATTTT,CASSPTGNQPQHF
TRBJ1-2,once,TRBV7-9,NA,TGTGCCAGCAGCTTACAGGCAAACTATGGCTACACCTTC,CASSLQANYGYTF
TRBJ2-5,NA,TRBV29-1,TRBD1,TGCAGCGTTGAAGATCACGGGACAGGGTCCGAGACCCAGTACTTC,CSVEDHGTGSETQYF
TRBJ2-1,NA,TRBV27,NA,TGTGCCAGCATGACACACCTGACCTACAATGAGCAGTTCTTC,CASMTHLTYNEQFF
TRBJ2-3,NA,TRBV29-1,NA,TGCAGCGTTGATCGCGGAGATACGCAGTATTTT,CSVDRGDTQYF
TRBJ2-3,NA,TRBV19,TRBD2,TGTGCCAGTAGTATATGGACTAGTAGCGATACGCAGTATTTT,CASSIWTSSDTQYF
TRBJ2-7,NA,TRBV10-2,TRBD1,TGCGCCAGCAGTGAGACGGACAGGACCTACGAGCAGTACTTC,CASSETDRTYEQYF
TRBJ2-7,NA,TRBV6-6,NA,TGTGCCAGCGGGCATACTGACTACGAGCAGTACTTC,CASGHTDYEQYF